This T cell receptor beta chain came from a study of blood T cell repertoires in COVID-19. Overall study: The origin of the acute and convalescent COVID-19 samples was the United States, Italy and Spain. PBMCs, B-cell-depleted T cells, or T cells were the source of the cDNA or gDNA that made up the material.

V shed 8 bases, J shed 4 bases, and the junction held 10 bases outside the gene matches. Germline-derived CDR1 and CDR2 are MDHEN and SYDVKM. The CDR3 is 15 amino acids. Original processing methods: Amplifying reference gene primers gave estimates of nucleated cell counts. Sequenced by immunoSEQ multiplex PCR; TCRdb stores in-frame clones only, minus some. That table supplies the V and J calls and clone size; D and trimming were determined from the DNA. The sample records approximately 200,000 clones, about nine tenths being singletons. The chain links TRBV28 to TRBJ1-1; 10 bases are shared with TRBD1. The specimen sequenced was peripheral blood. The origin of this receptor is a man aged 65 to 79 with active or convalescent COVID-19. CDR3 loop: CASSLSRTGGTEAFF. The CDR3 bases are TGTGCCAGCTCCTTGTCGAGGACAGGGGGCACTGAAGCTTTCTTT.